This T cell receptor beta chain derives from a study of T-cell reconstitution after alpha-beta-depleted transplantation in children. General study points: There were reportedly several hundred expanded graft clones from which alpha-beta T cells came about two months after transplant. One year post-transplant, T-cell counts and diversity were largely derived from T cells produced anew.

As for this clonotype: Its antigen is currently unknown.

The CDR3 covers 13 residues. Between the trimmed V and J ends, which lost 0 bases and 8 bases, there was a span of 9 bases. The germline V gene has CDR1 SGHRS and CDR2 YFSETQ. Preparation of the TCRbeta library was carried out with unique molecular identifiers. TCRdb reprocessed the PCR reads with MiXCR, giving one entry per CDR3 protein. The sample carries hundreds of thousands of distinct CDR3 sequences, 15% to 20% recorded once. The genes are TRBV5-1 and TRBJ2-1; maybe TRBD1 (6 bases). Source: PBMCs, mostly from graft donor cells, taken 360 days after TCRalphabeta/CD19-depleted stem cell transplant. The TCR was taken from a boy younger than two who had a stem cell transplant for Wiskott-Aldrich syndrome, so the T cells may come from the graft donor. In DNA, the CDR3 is TGCGCCAGCAGCTTGGGGACAGTTCATGAGCAGTTCTTC. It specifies CASSLGTVHEQFF. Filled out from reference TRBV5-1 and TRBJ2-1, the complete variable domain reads KAGVTQTPRYLIKTRGQQVTLSCSPISGHRSVSWYQQTPGQGLQFLFEYFSETQRNKGNFPGRFSGRQFSNSRSEMNVSTLELGDSALYLCASSLGTVHEQFFGPGTRLTVL.